These 26 T cell receptor beta chains share one sample of origin, sequenced in a study of neoadjuvant anti-PD-1 for oral cavity cancer (dated by TCRdb to about 2021). Libraries were prepared through the immunoSEQ multiplex PCR assay. TCRdb mirrors the immuneACCESS table, restricted to in-frame sequences. Some clones are absent from its copies; in checked studies, under half trace to an unresolved V gene, and the reason for the others is unknown. The sample records tens of thousands of clones, 86% of which are singletons. Roughly 3% of the sample is taken by the ten largest. The meaning of the sample's time point label: after neoadjuvant nivolumab, at surgical resection. The sequencing used PBMCs, collected after nivolumab (anti-PD-1) treatment. The receptors were gathered from a person aged 40 to 85 with oral cavity squamous cell carcinoma.

This chain links TRBV7-2 with TRBJ1-2; the match to TRBD1 covers 8 bases. V was clipped by 8 bases and J by 4 bases; unmatched bases: 15. Germline V lookup: CDR1 SGHTA, CDR2 FQGNSA. The CDR3 totals 16 residues. For the CDR3, the DNA is TGTGCCAGCGGGCCGGGACAGGCAAGGATAGGCTATGGCTACACCTTC. Protein: CASGPGQARIGYGYTF.

This clone has a handful of counts. The V and J genes are TRBV4-2 and TRBJ1-2; a weak D match, TRBD1 (5 bases). From germline, CDR1 is LGHNA and CDR2 YNFKEQ. The CDR3 runs 15 residues. Trimming left V 1 base short and J 1 base short, with 10 bases between. The CDR3 is CASSQAQGDNYGYTF. In DNA form, the CDR3 reads TGTGCCAGCAGCCAAGCCCAGGGAGATAACTATGGCTACACCTTC.

The chain employs TRBV6-6 and TRBJ1-6; D gene uncertain. The CDR3 covers 15 residues. Germline values: CDR1 MNHNY, CDR2 SVGAGI (reference sequence). Trimming pared 7 bases from V and 0 bases from J, leaving 10 bases between. The CDR3 coding sequence is TGTGCCAGCATGGACGCGAGCTCCTATAATTCACCCCTCCACTTT. Protein sequence: CASMDASSYNSPLHF.

This chain links TRBV11-2 with TRBJ1-1, with D maybe TRBD1 (6 bases). The V and J ends lost 5 bases and 0 bases respectively, with 16 bases between them. The CDR3 consists of 16 residues. Looked up from germline, CDR1 is SGHAT and CDR2 is FQNNGV. The CDR3 loop is CASSVEQGLMNTEAFF. CDR3 nucleotides: TGTGCCAGCAGCGTCGAACAGGGACTCATGAACACTGAAGCTTTCTTT.

This rearrangement joins TRBV4-1 to TRBJ2-5; D might be TRBD1 (6 bases). Germline V lookup: CDR1 MGHRA, CDR2 YSYEKL. Between the trimmed V and J ends, which lost 2 bases and 7 bases, there was a span of 17 bases. The CDR3 length is 15 residues. The CDR3 DNA is TGCGCCAGCAGCCAAATAGGAACAGGGTTTGGGACCCAGTACTTC. This translates into CASSQIGTGFGTQYF.

CDR3 nucleotides: TGTGCCAGCAGCGCTATCGACTGGGGAAGCTCCTACGAGCAGTACTTC. This encodes CASSAIDWGSSYEQYF. This chain connects TRBV9 to TRBJ2-7, with unresolved D. Looked up from germline, CDR1 is SGDLS and CDR2 is YYNGEE. This CDR3 is 16 amino acids long. V was trimmed by 3 bases and J by 0 bases, leaving 16 bases between them. The full variable domain, completed using reference TRBV9 and TRBJ2-7, is DSGVTQTPKHLITATGQRVTLRCSPRSGDLSVYWYQQSLDQGLQFLIQYYNGEERAKGNILERFSAQQFPDLHSELNLSSLELGDSALYFCASSAIDWGSSYEQYFGPGTRLTVT.

The chain employs TRBV11-3 and TRBJ2-1; 9 positions agree with TRBD2. After removal of 5 bases from V and 7 bases from J, the junction contained 9 bases not matched to a gene. Germline loops: CDR1 SGHNT, CDR2 YENEEA. The CDR3 extends over 15 amino acids. The CDR3: CASSPYGREGNEQFF. CDR3 DNA: TGTGCCAGCAGCCCTTATGGGCGGGAGGGTAATGAGCAGTTCTTC. The variable domain in full, completed from reference TRBV11-3 and TRBJ2-1, reads EAGVVQSPRYKIIEKKQPVAFWCNPISGHNTLYWYLQNLGQGPELLIRYENEEAVDDSQLPKDRFSAERLKGVDSTLKIQPAELGDSAVYLCASSPYGREGNEQFFGPGTRLTVL.

The chain links TRBV7-9 to TRBJ2-2, with TRBD1 identical over 7 bases. The V gene's germline CDR1 is SEHNR and CDR2 FQNEAQ (reference sequence). V was clipped by 4 bases and J by 2 bases; unmatched bases: 1. This CDR3 is built from 14 residues. The CDR3 bases are TGTGCCAGCAGCTGGGACAGAAACACCGGGGAGCTGTTTTTT. This translates into CASSWDRNTGELFF.

CDR3 coding DNA: TGTGCCAGCAGTGAACTAGCGGGAGTGGATGGCACAGATACGCAGTATTTT. This codes for CASSELAGVDGTDTQYF. The rearrangement joins TRBV6-1 to TRBJ2-3; TRBD2 agrees at 10 bases. V shed 2 bases, J shed 1 base, and the junction held 6 bases outside the gene matches. In germline, CDR1 is MNHNS, CDR2 SASEGT. The CDR3 extends over 17 amino acids.

The rearrangement joins TRBV7-6 to TRBJ2-7; 7 nucleotides align to TRBD1. V was clipped by 6 bases and J by 4 bases; unmatched bases: 12. Germline V CDR1 and CDR2: SGHVS, FNYEAQ. The CDR3 sequence is 15 residues long. CDR3 nucleotide sequence: TGTGCCAGCAGTTCCGGCCGGGACAGACCGTACGAGCAGTACTTC. It encodes CASSSGRDRPYEQYF.

The rearrangement links TRBV12-5 to TRBJ1-5; unclear D gene. The V and J ends lost 3 bases and 4 bases respectively, with 16 bases between them. CDR3 length equals 16 residues. Germline loops: CDR1 LGHNT, CDR2 FRNRAP. The CDR3 DNA is TGTGCTAGTGGTTTCGGGAGCCCCGGTGGGAATCAGCCCCAGCATTTT. Its translation is CASGFGSPGGNQPQHF.

J is TRBJ2-1 and V is TRBV13; TRBD2 matches 9 bases. CDR1 PRHDT and CDR2 FYEKMQ come from the germline V gene (reference sequence). This CDR3 is 17 amino acids long. V was pared by 0 bases and J by 5 bases, with 8 bases of the junction left unmatched. CDR3 amino acids: CASSLGREGLINNEQFF. CDR3 bases: TGTGCCAGCAGCTTAGGGCGGGAGGGCCTAATTAACAATGAGCAGTTCTTC.

The genes are TRBV29-1 and TRBJ2-1; TRBD1 or TRBD2 may be the D gene (7 bases each). Germline V gene sequence: CDR1 SQVTM, CDR2 ANQGSEA. The V gene lost 4 bases and the J gene lost 2 bases, with 24 bases spanning the gap. This CDR3 contains 18 residues. The DNA of the CDR3 is TGCAGCGTTGCGAAACAGGGGAGGGTAACCTGGGCCTACAATGAGCAGTTCTTC. Its translation: CSVAKQGRVTWAYNEQFF.

The rearrangement links TRBV15 to TRBJ2-7; D gene ambiguous. Germline V gene data show CDR1 as LNHNV and CDR2 as YYDKDF (reference sequence). Trimming took 4 bases from V and 4 from J, leaving 11 bases between them. The CDR3 contains 13 residues. CDR3 amino acids: CATSILGRYEQYF. CDR3 bases: TGTGCCACCAGCATCCTTGGGCGGTACGAGCAGTACTTC.

V is TRBV29-1 and J is TRBJ1-1, with D maybe TRBD1 (5 bases). Trimming removed 3 bases from V and 4 bases from J, with 21 bases in between. The CDR3 runs 16 residues. Germline V gene data show CDR1 as SQVTM and CDR2 as ANQGSEA. The CDR3 loop reads CSVDSGPLTFSTEAFF. The CDR3 nucleotides read TGCAGCGTTGATTCAGGGCCCTTAACCTTTAGCACTGAAGCTTTCTTT.

This clone was counted a single time. The chain has TRBV10-2 and TRBJ2-7, with TRBD2 as a possible D gene (6 bases). The V end was cut by 2 bases, the J end by 1 base, with 21 bases between. CDR1 and CDR2 from the germline V gene are WSHSY and SAAADI. This CDR3 is built from 18 residues. CDR3 sequence (DNA): TGCGCCAGCAGTGAGGGGGGACTCTCACCTCAACCATCCTACGAGCAGTACTTC. The encoded protein is CASSEGGLSPQPSYEQYF.

The CDR3 here is CASGHSSEQFF. The CDR3 DNA reads TGTGCCAGCGGACATAGCTCAGAGCAGTTCTTC. This chain uses TRBV28 with TRBJ2-1; tentatively, D is TRBD1 (5 bases). The CDR3 has 11 residues. V lost 8 bases to trimming and J lost 10 bases, with 12 bases between them. Per the germline V gene, CDR1 is MDHEN and CDR2 is SYDVKM. The full variable domain, rest sourced from reference TRBV28 and TRBJ2-1, is DVKVTQSSRYLVKRTGEKVFLECVQDMDHENMFWYRQDPGLGLRLIYFSYDVKMKEKGDIPEGYSVSREKKERFSLILESASTNQTSMYLCASGHSSEQFFGPGTRLTVL.

This clone has only a few counts. The chain combines TRBV10-1 with TRBJ2-3, with TRBD2 matching over 10 bases. The length of the CDR3 is 16 residues. Trimming cost V 3 bases and J 1 base; bases outside gene matches: 4. Germline CDR1 and CDR2: WNHNN and SYGVQD (reference sequence). The CDR3 sequence is CASSDTLAGGTDTQYF. The CDR3 nucleotides are TGCGCCAGCAGTGATACGCTAGCGGGGGGCACAGATACGCAGTATTTT.

DNA for the CDR3: TGTGCCAGCACCTTATTGCTAGAAAACTATGGCTACACCTTC. Protein product: CASTLLLENYGYTF. V is TRBV6-6 and J is TRBJ1-2; D is unclear. The CDR3 is 14 amino acids. The V end lost 7 bases, the J end lost 2 bases, and 14 bases lay between the germline ends. Looked up from germline, CDR1 is MNHNY and CDR2 is SVGAGI (reference sequence).

The genes are TRBV29-1 and TRBJ1-1, with D uncertain. The germline CDR1 and CDR2 sequences are SQVTM and ANQGSEA. The CDR3 runs 11 residues. The V and J ends lost 6 bases and 6 bases respectively, with 11 bases between them. In DNA form, the CDR3 reads TGCAGCGTGACGGCTAGACCTGAAGCTTTCTTT. It is translated as CSVTARPEAFF.

The chain combines TRBV5-1 with TRBJ2-1; D call uncertain. V lost 4 bases and J 0 bases, leaving 17 bases between the germline ends. Germline CDR1 SGHRS, CDR2 YFSETQ. The CDR3 sequence is 17 residues long. CDR3 region: CASSPYNLDSSYNEQFF. DNA for the CDR3: TGCGCCAGCAGCCCGTATAATCTAGATAGCTCCTACAATGAGCAGTTCTTC. The full variable domain, in which reference TRBV5-1 and TRBJ2-1 provide the parts outside the CDR3, is KAGVTQTPRYLIKTRGQQVTLSCSPISGHRSVSWYQQTPGQGLQFLFEYFSETQRNKGNFPGRFSGRQFSNSRSEMNVSTLELGDSALYLCASSPYNLDSSYNEQFFGPGTRLTVL.

Only a few counts were recorded for this clone. The V and J genes are TRBV5-4 and TRBJ2-7, with D possibly matching TRBD2 (6 bases). The germline V gene has CDR1 SGHNT and CDR2 YYREEE (reference sequence). V was trimmed by 4 bases and J by 7 bases, leaving 9 bases between them. The CDR3 spans 11 residues. The CDR3 reads CASSRGREQYF. The CDR3 DNA is TGTGCCAGCAGCCGGGGGAGGGAGCAGTACTTC.

This chain connects TRBV7-9 to TRBJ1-1; D remains ambiguous. Per germline, CDR1 SEHNR and CDR2 FQNEAQ (reference sequence). The CDR3 consists of 15 residues. Trimming shortened V by 2 bases and J by 5 bases, and 15 bases separated the two germline ends. The CDR3 sequence: CASSLTLLRTTEAFF. CDR3 in DNA: TGTGCCAGCAGCTTAACCTTACTACGAACAACTGAAGCTTTCTTT.

V gene TRBV28 combines with J gene TRBJ2-7; the D is unclear. The germline gives CDR1 MDHEN, CDR2 SYDVKM. V dropped 5 bases and J dropped 3 bases, with 14 bases sitting between them. The CDR3 covers 14 residues. The CDR3 sequence is CASSPFGKGYEQYF. The CDR3 DNA follows: TGTGCCAGCAGTCCCTTTGGGAAGGGCTACGAGCAGTACTTC.

The chain couples TRBV27 to TRBJ2-3; D possibly corresponds to TRBD1 (5 bases). The CDR3 consists of 11 residues. The V end lost 8 bases, the J end lost 7 bases, and 10 bases lay between the germline ends. Germline V gene sequence: CDR1 MNHEY, CDR2 SMNVEV (reference sequence). The CDR3 here is CASRQGYTQYF. DNA for the CDR3: TGTGCCAGCCGCCAGGGATATACGCAGTATTTT.

This chain uses TRBV27 with TRBJ2-3, with D unclear. The germline V gene has CDR1 MNHEY and CDR2 SMNVEV (reference sequence). The CDR3 is 13 residues long. V was trimmed by 2 bases and J by 4 bases, leaving 7 bases between them. The CDR3 loop reads CASSLALADTQYF. Written as DNA, the CDR3 is TGTGCCAGCAGTTTAGCACTGGCAGATACGCAGTATTTT.